This record looks at one T cell receptor beta chain sequence and its context. The antigen is undetermined. Time point given: persistent/refractory GD, antithyroid drugs over 5 years with positive TRAb. Extracted PBMC RNA gave rise to the TCR library. EDTA tubes held roughly 9.2 milliliters of peripheral blood from each patient. The entry originates in a study of regulatory T cells in long-lasting Graves disease. Study context: Over 5 years of antithyroid drugs plus positive TSH receptor antibodies defined persistent Graves' disease. Overall study findings and caveats: What was studied was peripheral blood only, and not thyroid tissue. Among the persistent patients, 2,500 to 3,000 public clonotypes were shared, more than the approximately 1,000 shared among new patients.

CDR1 MNHNS and CDR2 SASEGT come from the germline V gene. V trimming: 5 bases; J trimming: 2 bases; junction bases outside the gene matches: 9. The CDR3 sequence is 16 residues long. Building of the TCR beta libraries involved iRepertoire HTBI primers and Arm-PCR of CDR3 regions. In TCRdb, the multiplex PCR reads were re-called with MiXCR into one record per CDR3 protein. This sample yields approximately 690,000 distinct CDR3 sequences, of which approximately 31% are seen a single time; about two fifths belongs to the top ten. The TCR comes from a female donor with Graves disease. Sequencing used peripheral blood mononuclear cells (PBMCs), obtained when the disease was refractory, from a patient treated with antithyroid drugs. This chain connects TRBV6-1 to TRBJ2-7; 10 bases fit TRBD2. The CDR3 nucleotides are TGTGCCAGCAGTCTTACTCTAGCGGGAGCTGCCTACGAGCAGTACTTC. Its translation is CASSLTLAGAAYEQYF.